These 26 T cell receptor beta chains were all obtained from the same sample, sequenced in a study of blood T cell repertoires in COVID-19 (dated by TCRdb to 2019 to 2021). Library preparation used the immunoSEQ multiplex PCR assay. Entries here come from immuneACCESS through TCRdb and include only in-frame sequences with V and J called. Some clones fail to appear in such tables; in the studies checked, an unresolved V gene covers under half of the shortfall, and the cause of the remainder is unknown. Within this sample are 87,000 or so clones, with under 85% of them counted one time only. The ten most abundant clones make up 2.5% to 3.5% of the sample. The specimen was peripheral blood. These receptor sequences come from a woman at least 80 years old with COVID-19, enrolled during active disease.

The rearrangement links TRBV27 to TRBJ1-5; 8 bases line up with TRBD1. This CDR3 has 13 amino acids. CDR1 MNHEY and CDR2 SMNVEV come from the germline V gene (reference sequence). After removal of 6 bases from V and 5 bases from J, the junction contained 3 bases not matched to a gene. The CDR3: CASSRQGYQPQHF. The CDR3 DNA reads as TGTGCCAGCAGCCGACAGGGGTATCAGCCCCAGCATTTT.

V usage is TRBV6-5 and J usage is TRBJ2-5; TRBD2 aligns across 8 bases. CDR3 length: 14 amino acids. Germline trimming cut 6 bases from V and 4 bases from J; bases unmatched to any gene: 7. Germline CDR1 reads MNHEY; CDR2 reads SVGAGI. CDR3 sequence: CASRGPGGSETQYF. DNA of the CDR3: TGTGCCAGCAGGGGACCGGGGGGGTCAGAGACCCAGTACTTC.

This chain links TRBV4-2 with TRBJ2-7, with D possibly matching TRBD1 (6 bases). V was cut by 4 bases and J by 1 base, with 17 bases left in between. The germline gives CDR1 LGHNA, CDR2 YNFKEQ. CDR3 size: 16 residues. CDR3 DNA: TGTGCCAGCAGCCTTACCGGGACACAAATTTCCTACGAGCAGTACTTC. As protein: CASSLTGTQISYEQYF.

The sample holds one count of this clone. V usage is TRBV10-2 and J usage is TRBJ2-1, with D maybe TRBD1 (5 bases). Germline CDR1 reads WSHSY; CDR2 reads SAAADI. V gave up 5 bases and J gave up 2 bases, with 13 bases separating them. CDR3 size: 15 residues. CDR3 coding DNA: TGCGCCAGCAGTTCAGGGTGGGGAACCTACAATGAGCAGTTCTTC. Protein sequence: CASSSGWGTYNEQFF.

The J gene is TRBJ2-1, the V gene TRBV5-4; D gene uncertain. The germline CDR1 and CDR2 sequences are SGHNT and YYREEE (reference sequence). V lost 4 bases and J 3 bases, leaving 14 bases between the germline ends. The CDR3 loop spans 15 amino acids. In DNA, the CDR3 is TGTGCCAGCAGCACGGGTATTGGCAGCTACAATGAGCAGTTCTTC. Translated: CASSTGIGSYNEQFF.

On this clone itself: At the DNA level, this CDR3 is encoded by other sequences in the same sample as well. The chain joins TRBV2 to TRBJ1-2; possible D gene TRBD1, 5 bases. Per germline, CDR1 SNHLY and CDR2 FYNNEI. V was pared by 3 bases and J by 5 bases, with 10 bases between. The CDR3 length is 13 residues. The CDR3 loop is CASSEGRGYGYTF. The CDR3 DNA is TGTGCCAGCAGTGAGGGGCGAGGATATGGCTACACCTTC.

CDR3 protein: CASSSWTGGGNQPQHF. CDR3 DNA: TGTGCCAGCAGCTCCTGGACAGGGGGCGGCAATCAGCCCCAGCATTTT. The chain carries TRBV7-8 and TRBJ1-5; 11 bases align to TRBD1. With V trimmed by 4 bases and J by 2 bases, 4 bases remained unmatched. The CDR3 has 16 residues. Germline CDR1 and CDR2: SGHVS and FQNEAQ.

This chain links TRBV19 with TRBJ1-2, with D unresolved. Trimming pared 5 bases from V and 5 bases from J, leaving 9 bases between. There are 12 residues in the CDR3. Germline assignment: CDR1 LNHDA and CDR2 SQIVND (reference sequence). Here the CDR3 reads CASSSMRYGYTF. The CDR3 DNA follows: TGTGCCAGTAGTTCAATGAGGTATGGCTACACCTTC.

The chain combines TRBV7-9 with TRBJ1-6; 7 bases line up with TRBD1. Germline V gene lookup returns CDR1 SEHNR and CDR2 FQNEAQ (reference sequence). The CDR3 spans 16 residues. After removal of 4 bases from V and 0 bases from J, the junction contained 3 bases not matched to a gene. CDR3 nucleotide sequence: TGTGCCAGCAGCTACAGGGGAAGCTCCTATAATTCACCCCTCCACTTT. As protein: CASSYRGSSYNSPLHF.

This chain links TRBV28 with TRBJ1-2; D is undetermined. Per the germline V gene, CDR1 is MDHEN and CDR2 is SYDVKM. The CDR3 has 15 amino acids. The V and J ends lost 8 bases and 8 bases respectively, with 24 bases between them. CDR3 DNA sequence: TGTGCCAGCGGATCGAGGGCCCGGGTAACAAGGGGCTACACCTTC. Translating it yields CASGSRARVTRGYTF.

The chain recombines TRBV12-3 or TRBV12-4 with TRBJ2-7, with 7 bases aligning to TRBD1. The V gene end was trimmed by 10 bases and the J gene end by 3 bases; junction bases not matched to a gene: 9. The CDR3 is 13 amino acids. CDR3 sequence: CATPGTEHYEQYF. As DNA, the CDR3 is TGTGCCACCCCGGGGACAGAGCACTACGAGCAGTACTTC.

In this sample, this clone turned up once. The chain recombines TRBV28 with TRBJ2-1, with a possible D match to TRBD2 (6 bases). This CDR3 is 15 amino acids long. Between the trimmed V and J ends, which lost 5 bases and 4 bases, there was a span of 15 bases. Looked up from germline, CDR1 is MDHEN and CDR2 is SYDVKM. The CDR3 protein is CASSAGTPRYNEQFF. The CDR3 nucleotides are TGTGCCAGCAGTGCCGGGACTCCGAGATACAATGAGCAGTTCTTC.

There are a few counts of this clone. This chain connects TRBV7-2 to TRBJ1-1; D not certain. V was pared by 5 bases and J by 3 bases, with 10 bases between. This CDR3 contains 13 residues. Germline-derived CDR1 and CDR2 are SGHTA and FQGNSA. The CDR3 reads CASSVRGYTEAFF. Here the CDR3 DNA reads TGTGCCAGCAGCGTACGGGGATACACTGAAGCTTTCTTT. Full variable domain (outside the CDR3, taken from reference TRBV7-2 and TRBJ1-1): GAGVSQSPSNKVTEKGKDVELRCDPISGHTALYWYRQSLGQGLEFLIYFQGNSAPDKSGLPSDRFSAERTGGSVSTLTIQRTQQEDSAVYLCASSVRGYTEAFFGQGTRLTVV.

The chain joins TRBV28 to TRBJ2-2, with 9 bases identical to TRBD2. Germline loops: CDR1 MDHEN, CDR2 SYDVKM. This CDR3 comprises 17 residues. V trimming: 2 bases; J trimming: 5 bases; junction bases outside the gene matches: 9. This CDR3 reads CASSLPGLAGWTGELFF. DNA for the CDR3: TGTGCCAGCAGTTTACCGGGTCTAGCGGGATGGACCGGGGAGCTGTTTTTT.

The rearrangement joins TRBV18 to TRBJ2-7, with a weak D call TRBD1 (5 bases). In germline, CDR1 is KGHSH, CDR2 LQKENI. CDR3 length equals 11 residues. V was cut by 5 bases and J by 7 bases, with 9 bases left in between. The CDR3 DNA follows: TGTGCCAGCTCAAGGGGAAGGGAGCAGTACTTC. Its protein product is CASSRGREQYF. Supplemented by reference TRBV18 and TRBJ2-7, the full variable domain reads NAGVMQNPRHLVRRRGQEARLRCSPMKGHSHVYWYRQLPEEGLKFMVYLQKENIIDESGMPKERFSAEFPKEGPSILRIQQVVRGDSAAYFCASSRGREQYFGPGTRLTVT.

This clone was seen more than once but under ten times. This rearrangement joins TRBV9 to TRBJ1-1; D gene uncertain. The CDR3 consists of 13 residues. The germline V gene has CDR1 SGDLS and CDR2 YYNGEE. V was clipped by 1 base and J by 2 bases, with 6 bases between them. As DNA, the CDR3 is TGTGCCAGCAGCGTAAGTAGAAACACTGAAGCTTTCTTT. Residues: CASSVSRNTEAFF.

The chain links TRBV2 to TRBJ2-1; 9 bases map to TRBD2. The V gene's germline CDR1 is SNHLY and CDR2 FYNNEI. This CDR3 region has 14 residues. Trimming took 5 bases from V and 4 from J; bases not matched to a gene: 3. CDR3: CASSLSGGYNEQFF. CDR3 nucleotides: TGTGCCAGCAGTTTAAGCGGGGGGTACAATGAGCAGTTCTTC.

The rearrangement joins TRBV9 to TRBJ2-1, with 7 positions matching TRBD1. The germline CDR1 and CDR2 sequences are SGDLS and YYNGEE. The length of the CDR3 is 17 residues. The ends lost 4 bases at V and 1 base at J; junction bases unmatched: 11. The CDR3 is CASSPQGVHLSYNEQFF. As DNA, the CDR3 is TGTGCCAGCAGCCCGCAGGGGGTCCACCTATCCTACAATGAGCAGTTCTTC.

The rearrangement uses TRBV18 and TRBJ2-7; TRBD2 matches at 8 bases. Per the germline V gene, CDR1 is KGHSH and CDR2 is LQKENI. J gave up 4 bases and V 1 base, and 3 bases lay outside the gene matches. The CDR3 length is 14 residues. Here the CDR3 DNA reads TGTGCCAGCTCACCACTAGCGGGGCAGTACGAGCAGTACTTC. It specifies CASSPLAGQYEQYF.

The chain couples TRBV19 to TRBJ2-5, with D possibly matching TRBD2 (5 bases). The CDR3 is 12 amino acids. From germline, CDR1 is LNHDA and CDR2 SQIVND (reference sequence). Trimming pared 8 bases from V and 1 base from J, leaving 8 bases between. In nucleotides, the CDR3 is TGTGCCAGTCCCCGGGGCCAAGAGACCCAGTACTTC. Translation: CASPRGQETQYF.

V is TRBV12-3 or TRBV12-4 and J is TRBJ2-4; D is unclear. The CDR3 totals 12 residues. The V end was cut by 3 bases, the J end by 5 bases, with 5 bases between. As DNA, the CDR3 is TGTGCCAGCAGTTTGTATCAAAACATTCAGTACTTC. Protein sequence: CASSLYQNIQYF.

The chain employs TRBV11-2 and TRBJ1-5; unclear D gene. CDR3 size: 13 residues. The germline gives CDR1 SGHAT, CDR2 FQNNGV. The ends were cut back, 4 bases at V and 9 bases at J, with 13 bases in the middle. This CDR3 reads CASSSGIRGPQHF. CDR3 bases: TGTGCCAGCAGCTCCGGAATACGGGGGCCCCAGCATTTT.

CDR3: CASSILQGAYGYTF. The CDR3, as DNA: TGTGCCAGCAGCATTCTACAGGGGGCCTATGGCTACACCTTC. This chain connects TRBV5-4 to TRBJ1-2; TRBD1 matches at 9 bases. The germline gives CDR1 SGHNT, CDR2 YYREEE (reference sequence). The ends lost 4 bases at V and 4 bases at J; junction bases unmatched: 5. The CDR3 is 14 amino acids.

The J gene is TRBJ1-1, the V gene TRBV2; TRBD1 is a possible D gene (5 bases). Trimming took 3 bases from V and 0 from J, leaving 14 bases between them. Germline V lookup: CDR1 SNHLY, CDR2 FYNNEI. This CDR3 spans 16 amino acids. This CDR3 is CASSDGGRLMNTEAFF. CDR3 DNA: TGTGCCAGCAGTGACGGGGGGAGGCTCATGAACACTGAAGCTTTCTTT.

The chain uses TRBV7-8 and TRBJ1-1; D is unresolved. The CDR3 runs 16 residues. V lost 5 bases and J lost 4, with 20 bases in between. Germline V gene sequence: CDR1 SGHVS, CDR2 FQNEAQ. The CDR3 spells CASSHGGGLDSTEAFF. CDR3 nucleotides: TGTGCCAGCAGCCACGGAGGCGGGTTGGATAGCACTGAAGCTTTCTTT.

The J gene is TRBJ2-7, the V gene TRBV5-1, with TRBD1 as a possible D gene (5 bases). CDR1 is SGHRS and CDR2 is YFSETQ in the germline V gene. The CDR3 sequence is 14 residues long. V lost 3 bases to trimming and J lost 2 bases, with 12 bases between them. CDR3: CASSSSSGTYEQYF. The CDR3, as DNA: TGCGCCAGCAGCTCTTCTTCAGGGACCTACGAGCAGTACTTC.